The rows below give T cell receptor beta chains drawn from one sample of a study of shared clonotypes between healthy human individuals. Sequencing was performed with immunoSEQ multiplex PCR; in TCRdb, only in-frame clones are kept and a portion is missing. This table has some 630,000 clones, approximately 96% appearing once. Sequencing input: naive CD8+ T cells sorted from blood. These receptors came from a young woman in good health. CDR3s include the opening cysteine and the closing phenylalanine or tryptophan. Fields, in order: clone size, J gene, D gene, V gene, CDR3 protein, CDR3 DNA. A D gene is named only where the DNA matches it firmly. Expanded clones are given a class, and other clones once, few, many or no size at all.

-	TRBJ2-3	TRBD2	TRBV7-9	CASSSRLAGVETQYF	TGTGCCAGCAGCTCTCGTCTAGCGGGAGTTGAGACGCAGTATTTT
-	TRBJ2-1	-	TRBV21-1	CASSFVGREEGNEQFF	TGTGCCAGCAGCTTCGTAGGTCGGGAGGAAGGCAATGAGCAGTTCTTC
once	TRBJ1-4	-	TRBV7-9	CASSLAPDEKLFF	TGTGCCAGCAGCTTAGCCCCTGATGAAAAACTGTTTTTT
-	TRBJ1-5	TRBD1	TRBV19	CASSGGTGMREPQHF	TGTGCCAGTAGTGGGGGGACAGGTATGCGTGAACCCCAGCATTTT
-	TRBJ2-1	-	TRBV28	CASRQDPGNEQFF	TGTGCCAGCAGACAGGACCCCGGGAATGAGCAGTTCTTC
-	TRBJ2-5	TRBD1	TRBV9	CASSSTGGGRETQYF	TGTGCCAGCAGCTCTACAGGGGGCGGCCGGGAGACCCAGTACTTC
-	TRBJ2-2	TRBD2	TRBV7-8	CASSGTSGNTGELFF	TGTGCCAGCAGCGGGACTAGCGGGAACACCGGGGAGCTGTTTTTT
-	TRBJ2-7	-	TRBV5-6	CASSLAGGSKFYEQYF	TGTGCCAGCAGCTTGGCCGGTGGTTCCAAGTTCTACGAGCAGTACTTC
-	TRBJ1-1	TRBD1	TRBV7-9	CAGGQALNTEAFF	TGTGCCGGGGGACAGGCGTTGAACACTGAAGCTTTCTTT
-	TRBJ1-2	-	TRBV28	CASSLLLEWRGLYGYTF	TGTGCCAGCAGCCTCCTGCTTGAGTGGAGGGGCCTCTATGGCTACACCTTC
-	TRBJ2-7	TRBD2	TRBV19	CASRRASGSMAYEQYF	TGTGCCAGTAGGCGGGCTAGCGGGAGTATGGCCTACGAGCAGTACTTC
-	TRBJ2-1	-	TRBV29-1	CSAAPGSYNEQFF	TGCAGCGCCGCCCCTGGGTCCTACAATGAGCAGTTCTTC
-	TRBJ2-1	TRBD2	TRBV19	CASSIIPAGGTNEQFF	TGTGCCAGTAGTATAATCCCAGCGGGAGGGACCAATGAGCAGTTCTTC
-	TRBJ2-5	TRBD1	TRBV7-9	CASSLDRGASLQETQYF	TGTGCCAGCAGCCTTGACAGGGGGGCCTCCCTACAAGAGACCCAGTACTTC
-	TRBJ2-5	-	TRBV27	CASRPLALQETQYF	TGTGCCAGCAGGCCACTAGCCCTCCAAGAGACCCAGTACTTC
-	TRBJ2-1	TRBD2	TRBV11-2	CASSLGLGLYEQFF	TGTGCCAGCAGCTTGGGACTAGGATTATATGAGCAGTTCTTC
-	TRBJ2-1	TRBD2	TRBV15	CATSRESSGATGDEQFF	TGTGCCACCAGCAGAGAGTCTAGCGGGGCTACAGGGGATGAGCAGTTCTTC
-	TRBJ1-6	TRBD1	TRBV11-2	CASSLDGSGRGLRALHF	TGTGCCAGCAGCTTAGATGGTTCGGGCAGGGGGCTTCGGGCCCTCCACTTT
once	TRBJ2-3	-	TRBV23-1	CASRSSRFTDTQYF	TGCGCCAGCAGATCTAGCAGATTCACAGATACGCAGTATTTT
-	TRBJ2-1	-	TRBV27	CASSLSSGTHNEQFF	TGTGCCAGCAGTTTATCAAGCGGAACCCACAATGAGCAGTTCTTC
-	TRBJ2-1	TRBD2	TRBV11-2	CASSAPGLPIDEQFF	TGTGCCAGCAGCGCACCGGGACTACCGATCGATGAGCAGTTCTTC
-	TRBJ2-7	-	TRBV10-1	CASSEKGEGYEQYF	TGCGCCAGCAGTGAGAAAGGAGAGGGCTACGAGCAGTACTTC
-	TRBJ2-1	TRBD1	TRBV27	CASSPGTGGEQFF	TGTGCCAGCAGTCCCGGGACAGGGGGTGAGCAGTTCTTC
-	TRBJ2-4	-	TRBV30	CAWSLGGAKNIQYF	TGTGCCTGGAGTCTTGGCGGGGCCAAAAACATTCAGTACTTC
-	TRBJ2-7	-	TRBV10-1	CASSETVYEQYF	TGCGCCAGCAGCGAGACAGTCTACGAGCAGTACTTC
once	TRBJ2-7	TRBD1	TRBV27	CASSPRRQGAYEQYF	TGTGCCAGCAGTCCCCGACGACAGGGGGCTTACGAGCAGTACTTC
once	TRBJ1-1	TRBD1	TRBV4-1	CASSQPDRGWSEAFF	TGCGCCAGCAGCCAACCAGACAGGGGTTGGTCTGAAGCTTTCTTT
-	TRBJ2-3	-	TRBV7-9	CASSPNLGRTSSTDTQYF	TGTGCCAGCAGCCCCAACCTAGGACGAACCTCTAGCACAGATACGCAGTATTTT
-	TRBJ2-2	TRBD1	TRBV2	CASSDRGRRGTGELFF	TGTGCCAGCAGTGACAGGGGGCGTCGAGGAACCGGGGAGCTGTTTTTT
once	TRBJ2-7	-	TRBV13	CASSLRGSYYEQYF	TGTGCCAGCAGCTTACGGGGCTCTTACTACGAGCAGTACTTC
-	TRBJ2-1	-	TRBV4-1	CASSPEGGNLYNEQFF	TGCGCCAGCAGCCCGGAGGGGGGGAACCTATACAATGAGCAGTTCTTC
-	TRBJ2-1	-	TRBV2	CASSEGGNYNEQFF	TGTGCCAGCAGTGAAGGAGGCAACTACAATGAGCAGTTCTTC
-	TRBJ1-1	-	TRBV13	CASSFSQKNTEAFF	TGTGCCAGCAGCTTTTCACAAAAGAACACTGAAGCTTTCTTT
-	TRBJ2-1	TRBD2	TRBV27	CASSFAGGSYNEQFF	TGTGCCAGCAGTTTTGCGGGAGGTTCCTACAATGAGCAGTTCTTC
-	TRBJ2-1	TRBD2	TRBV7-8	CASCTRAGLAGDEQFF	TGTGCCAGCTGTACCAGAGCGGGACTAGCGGGAGATGAGCAGTTCTTC
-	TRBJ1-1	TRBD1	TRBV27	CASSLSQGGFEAFF	TGTGCCAGCAGTTTATCGCAGGGGGGCTTTGAAGCTTTCTTT
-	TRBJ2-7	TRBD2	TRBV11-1	CASTRAGNPYEQYF	TGTGCCAGCACCAGAGCGGGAAACCCCTACGAGCAGTACTTC
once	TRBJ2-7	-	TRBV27	CASSPPSRYEQYF	TGTGCCAGCAGCCCCCCCTCCAGGTACGAGCAGTACTTC
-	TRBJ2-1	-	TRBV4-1	CASSQAGSQGEQFF	TGCGCCAGCAGCCAAGCCGGGTCCCAAGGTGAGCAGTTCTTC
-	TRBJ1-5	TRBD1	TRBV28	CASSFPRDRDGDQPQHF	TGTGCCAGCAGTTTCCCCCGGGACAGGGACGGAGATCAGCCCCAGCATTTT
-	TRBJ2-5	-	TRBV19	CASSLGGLQETQYF	TGTGCCAGTAGTCTCGGAGGTTTACAAGAGACCCAGTACTTC
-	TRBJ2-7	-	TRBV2	CASSSLYEQYF	TGTGCCAGCTCATCATTATACGAGCAGTACTTC
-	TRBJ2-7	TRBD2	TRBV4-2	CASSQRTSGSYEQYF	TGTGCCAGCAGCCAACGGACTAGCGGCTCCTACGAGCAGTACTTC